This TCR beta chain stems from a study of low-dose radiotherapy and immunotherapy resistance in tumors. This clonotype was counted many times. This CDR3 has 13 amino acids. Germline V gene lookup returns CDR1 MGHRA and CDR2 YSYEKL. Trimming removed 4 bases from V and 4 bases from J, with 10 bases in between. Time point indicated: after trial treatment. Treatment reported: LDRT plus nivolumab, ipilimumab, low-dose cyclophosphamide and aspirin (RACIN trial). Both TCRalpha and TCRbeta chains were reverse transcribed with V-gene-specific primers. TCR amplification involved around 22 PCR cycles with a constant-region primer and V-primer adapter. TCRdb called the reads again in MiXCR, with one record for every CDR3 protein. The sample has 95,000 to 100,000 distinct CDR3 sequences; more than 20% are singletons.

The rearrangement uses TRBV4-1 and TRBJ1-2, with D possibly matching TRBD1 (5 bases). The sequence was collected from a male donor with prostate cancer. The material was PBMCs, obtained after low-dose radiotherapy plus immunotherapy. CDR3 sequence (DNA): TGCGCCAGCAGCCCCAGGGAGGCCTATGGCTACACCTTC. Amino acid sequence: CASSPREAYGYTF.